This T cell receptor (beta chain) was retrieved from a study of blood T cell repertoires in COVID-19 (dated by TCRdb to about 2020). Regarding the research as a whole: The collaborator samples originated in the United States, Italy and Spain and spanned the acute and convalescent phases of COVID-19. Sample metadata almost always included a de-identified subject ID, COVID-19 status, age in years and sex. The repertoires were released in a freely available public database intended as a resource for research on the immune response to SARS-CoV-2. Deeply sampled blood TCRbeta repertoires from subjects exposed to, actively infected with, or recovered from COVID-19 were included in the dataset. The samples were drawn from two sources: the first 160 participants of the ongoing ImmuneRACE study, and 950 to 1,500 subjects contributed by 6 global collaborators. The prospective study material was composed of cDNA or gDNA derived from T cells, B-cell-depleted T cells, or PBMCs. Where HLA class I and class II types were available, the types were taken from metadata supplied by the sample provider, not from assay-based typing. The full study reports these points: The quantity of clinical and demographic metadata differed by source and by participant and was supplied without curation.

CDR3 length: 14 amino acids, cysteine to phenylalanine. Left in the record is the CDR3 DNA by itself, 42 bases read in frame from the first base. Trimming costs V 4 bases and J 0 bases, and their ends lie 7 bases apart. As encoded in the germline V gene (reference sequence), CDR1 is SGHNT while CDR2 is YYREEE. Collaborating institutions collected whole blood in K2EDTA tubes following their own protocols. Collaborator samples were shipped for TCRbeta analysis as frozen whole blood, isolated PBMCs, or DNA extracted from either sample type. TCRbeta CDR3 regions were amplified from genomic DNA by means of the immunoSEQ Assay, a bias-controlled multiplex PCR. Regarding the original processing steps: Nucleated cell counts per sample were estimated from amplification of reference gene primers within the assay. To quantify the absolute abundance of each unique TCRbeta CDR3 rearrangement, sequence reads were collapsed and filtered. For each sample, productive Simpson clonality was calculated as the square root of Simpson's diversity index across productive rearrangements. TCRdb's version of the immuneACCESS table is confined to in-frame rearrangements and falls short of the full clone set. An unresolved V gene accounts for under half of the shortfall where checked; the remainder is of unknown origin. V, J and clone size are taken as reported in that table, and D and trimming were inferred from the DNA itself. In this sample the table shows about 100,000 clones, 80% of which occur a single time. The ten largest account for over 30% of the sample.

Worth noting for this clone: The target of this receptor is not known. The sample holds no much larger clone one base away, and base qualities are not on file.

This TCR was recovered from a man between 65 and 85 years old with active or convalescent COVID-19. The specimen was peripheral blood. The chain uses TRBV5-4 and TRBJ1-4; TRBD1 is perhaps the D gene, given 5 matching bases. The CDR3 amino acid sequence is: CASSTRATNEKLFF. The DNA is TGTGCCAGCAGCACCAGGGCAACTAATGAAAAACTGTTTTTT.